The clone carrying this T cell receptor beta chain showed up just once. This sample's time point: pre-sensitization, week 0. Treatment described: therapeutic diphenylcyclopropenone sensitization with weekly scalp DPC. Suited to DPC and affected by alopecia, the donors ranged from 18 to 70 years old. Attachment of unique molecular identifiers to individual cDNA molecules was performed in the library. Using its own MiXCR run on the RACE reads, TCRdb lists one record per CDR3 protein. The top ten clones hold 1.2% of a sample with fewer than 300,000 distinct CDR3 sequences, roughly 8% of them seen once. The sample originates from a study of human T cells and chemical hapten exposure. This CDR3 is 19 amino acids long. J lost 1 base, V lost 0 bases, and 13 bases had no gene match. Germline CDR1 is MNHEY and CDR2 is SVGEGT.

The sequencing used whole blood, collected in connection with sensitization to the hapten diphenylcyclopropenone (DPC). This clonotype was obtained from a man aged 18 to 30 with alopecia areata. Some clones in this sample may be carry-over from other donors' samples. The V gene is TRBV6-2 or TRBV6-3, the J gene TRBJ2-3; 7 positions agree with TRBD2. The CDR3 region is CASSYSPAGLLGGTDTQYF. CDR3 sequence (DNA): TGTGCCAGCAGTTACTCTCCAGCGGGGCTACTCGGCGGCACAGATACGCAGTATTTT.